This T cell receptor (beta chain) came from a study of blood T cell repertoires in COVID-19. Study details: Samples representing acute and convalescent COVID-19 were sourced from the United States, Italy and Spain. The cDNA or gDNA used as material had been derived from T cells, B-cell-depleted T cells, or PBMCs.

The method was immunoSEQ multiplex PCR; TCRdb's version includes in-frame clones alone and lacks a portion of them. There are 100,000 to 150,000 clones in the sample; about 86% occur only once, and 8.4% lies in the top ten. V lost 1 base to trimming and J lost 0 bases; unmatched junction nucleotides: 4. Germline CDR1 reads LGHDT; CDR2 reads YNNKEL (reference sequence). CDR3 length: 17 residues. Specimen: peripheral blood. This clonotype originated in a woman aged 60-70 years with active or convalescent COVID-19. V is TRBV3-1 (or the pseudogene TRBV3-2) and J is TRBJ2-3; 10 positions agree with TRBD2. The chain's CDR3 is CASSQAGLAASTDTQYF. CDR3 bases: TGTGCCAGCAGCCAAGCCGGACTAGCGGCTAGCACAGATACGCAGTATTTT.